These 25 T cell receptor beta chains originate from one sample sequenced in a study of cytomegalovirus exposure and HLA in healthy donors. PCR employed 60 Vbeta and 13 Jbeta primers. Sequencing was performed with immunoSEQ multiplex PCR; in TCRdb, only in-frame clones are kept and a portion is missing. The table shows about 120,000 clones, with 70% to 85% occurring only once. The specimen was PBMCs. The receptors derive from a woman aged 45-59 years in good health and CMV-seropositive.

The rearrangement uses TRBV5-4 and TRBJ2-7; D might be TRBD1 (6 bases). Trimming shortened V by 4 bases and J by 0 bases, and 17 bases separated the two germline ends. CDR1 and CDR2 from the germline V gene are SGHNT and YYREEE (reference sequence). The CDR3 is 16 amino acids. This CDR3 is CASSTRTATNSYEQYF. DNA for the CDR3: TGTGCCAGCAGCACCCGGACAGCTACAAACTCCTACGAGCAGTACTTC.

DNA of the CDR3: TGTGCCAGCTCACCCGACAGGGAGAATCAGCCCCAGCATTTT. Translation gives CASSPDRENQPQHF. The chain has TRBV18 and TRBJ1-5; 7 bases fit TRBD1. Germline V lookup: CDR1 KGHSH, CDR2 LQKENI. V gave up 3 bases and J gave up 4 bases; unmatched junction bases: 3. The CDR3 is 14 amino acids. The full variable domain, with the rest looked up from reference TRBV18 and TRBJ1-5, is NAGVMQNPRHLVRRRGQEARLRCSPMKGHSHVYWYRQLPEEGLKFMVYLQKENIIDESGMPKERFSAEFPKEGPSILRIQQVVRGDSAAYFCASSPDRENQPQHFGDGTRLSIL.

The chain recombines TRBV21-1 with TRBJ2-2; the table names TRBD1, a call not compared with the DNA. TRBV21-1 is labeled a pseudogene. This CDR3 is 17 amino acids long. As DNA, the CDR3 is TGTGCCAGCAGCCTATGGGACAGGGGCACCTCAAACAGGGAGCTGTTTTTT. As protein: CASSLWDRGTSNRELFF.

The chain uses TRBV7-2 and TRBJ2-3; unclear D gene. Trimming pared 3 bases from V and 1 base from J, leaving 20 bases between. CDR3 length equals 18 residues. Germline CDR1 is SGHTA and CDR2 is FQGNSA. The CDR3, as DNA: TGTGCCAGCAGCTTGGATGCCCGAACAGCCCTTGGCACAGATACGCAGTATTTT. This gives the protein CASSLDARTALGTDTQYF.

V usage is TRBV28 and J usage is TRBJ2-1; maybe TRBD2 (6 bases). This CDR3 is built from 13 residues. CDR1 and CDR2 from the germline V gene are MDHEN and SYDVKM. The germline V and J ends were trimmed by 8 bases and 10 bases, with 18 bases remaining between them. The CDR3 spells CASYVVGREEQFF. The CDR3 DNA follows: TGTGCCAGCTACGTCGTAGGCCGGGAGGAGCAGTTCTTC.

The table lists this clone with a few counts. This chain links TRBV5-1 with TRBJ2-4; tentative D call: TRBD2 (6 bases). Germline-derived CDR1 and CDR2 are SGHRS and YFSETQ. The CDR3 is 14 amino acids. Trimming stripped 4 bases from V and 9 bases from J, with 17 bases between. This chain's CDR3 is CASSPGVAEGIQYF. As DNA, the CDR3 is TGCGCCAGCAGCCCCGGGGTAGCGGAGGGCATTCAGTACTTC.

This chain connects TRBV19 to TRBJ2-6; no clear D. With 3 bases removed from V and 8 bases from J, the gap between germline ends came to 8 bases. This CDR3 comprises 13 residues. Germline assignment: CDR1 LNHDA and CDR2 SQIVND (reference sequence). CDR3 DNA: TGTGCCAGTAGTATCCAACTTTCCAACGTCCTGACTTTC. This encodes CASSIQLSNVLTF.

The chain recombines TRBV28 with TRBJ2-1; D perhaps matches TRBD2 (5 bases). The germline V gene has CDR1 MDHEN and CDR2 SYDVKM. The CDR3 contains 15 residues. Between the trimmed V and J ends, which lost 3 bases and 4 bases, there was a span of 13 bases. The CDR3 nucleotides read TGTGCCAGCAGTTTGGGGATAGCGCGGTACAATGAGCAGTTCTTC. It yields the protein CASSLGIARYNEQFF.

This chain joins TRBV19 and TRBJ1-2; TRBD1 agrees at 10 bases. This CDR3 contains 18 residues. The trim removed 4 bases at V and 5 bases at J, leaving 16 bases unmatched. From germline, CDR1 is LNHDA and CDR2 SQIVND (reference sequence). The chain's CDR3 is CASSTTTMGQGTKYGYTF. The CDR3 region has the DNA TGTGCCAGTAGTACGACTACCATGGGACAGGGGACCAAGTATGGCTACACCTTC.

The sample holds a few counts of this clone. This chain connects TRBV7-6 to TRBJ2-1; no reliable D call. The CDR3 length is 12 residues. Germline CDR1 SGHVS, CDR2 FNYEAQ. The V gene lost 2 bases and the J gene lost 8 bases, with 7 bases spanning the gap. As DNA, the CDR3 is TGTGCCAGCAGCTTATCAGTCGATGAGCAGTTCTTC. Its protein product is CASSLSVDEQFF.

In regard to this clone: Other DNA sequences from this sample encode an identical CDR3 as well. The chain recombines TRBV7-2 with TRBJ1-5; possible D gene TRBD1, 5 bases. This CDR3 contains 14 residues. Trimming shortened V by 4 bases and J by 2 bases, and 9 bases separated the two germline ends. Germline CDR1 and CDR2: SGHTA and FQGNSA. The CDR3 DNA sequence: TGTGCCAGCAGCTCAAGGGGCGGCAATCAGCCCCAGCATTTT. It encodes CASSSRGGNQPQHF.

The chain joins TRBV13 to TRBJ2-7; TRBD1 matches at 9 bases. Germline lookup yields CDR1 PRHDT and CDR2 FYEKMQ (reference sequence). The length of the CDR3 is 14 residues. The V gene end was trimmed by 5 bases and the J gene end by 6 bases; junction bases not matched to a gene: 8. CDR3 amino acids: CASSLGQGNVEQYF. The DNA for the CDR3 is TGTGCCAGCAGCCTCGGACAGGGGAACGTCGAGCAGTACTTC.

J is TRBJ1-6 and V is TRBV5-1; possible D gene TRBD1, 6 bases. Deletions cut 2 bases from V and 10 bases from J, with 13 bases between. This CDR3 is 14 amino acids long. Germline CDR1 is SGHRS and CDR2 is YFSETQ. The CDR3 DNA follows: TGCGCCAGCAGCTTACAGGGCGACGGGTCACCCCTCCACTTT. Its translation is CASSLQGDGSPLHF.

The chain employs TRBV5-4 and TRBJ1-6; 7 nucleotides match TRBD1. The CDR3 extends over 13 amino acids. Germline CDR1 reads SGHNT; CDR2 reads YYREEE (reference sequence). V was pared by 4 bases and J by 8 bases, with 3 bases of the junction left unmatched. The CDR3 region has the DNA TGTGCCAGCAGCCCCGGGACAGATTCACCCCTCCACTTT. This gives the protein CASSPGTDSPLHF.

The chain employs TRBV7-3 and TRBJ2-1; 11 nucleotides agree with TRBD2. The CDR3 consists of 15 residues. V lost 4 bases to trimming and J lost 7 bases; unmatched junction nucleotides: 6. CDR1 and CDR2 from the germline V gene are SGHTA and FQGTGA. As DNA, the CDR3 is TGTGCCAGCAGCTCGACTAGCGGGACATTTAATGAGCAGTTCTTC. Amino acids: CASSSTSGTFNEQFF.

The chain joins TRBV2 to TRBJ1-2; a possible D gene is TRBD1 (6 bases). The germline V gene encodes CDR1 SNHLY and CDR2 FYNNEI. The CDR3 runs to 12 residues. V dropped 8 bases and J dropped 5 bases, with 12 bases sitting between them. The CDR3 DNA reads TGTGCCAGCCTCGGGGGGCGATATGGCTACACCTTC. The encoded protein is CASLGGRYGYTF. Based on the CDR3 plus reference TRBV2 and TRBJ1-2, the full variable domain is EPEVTQTPSHQVTQMGQEVILRCVPISNHLYFYWYRQILGQKVEFLVSFYNNEISEKSEIFDDQFSVERPDGSNFTLKIRSTKLEDSAMYFCASLGGRYGYTFGSGTRLTVV.

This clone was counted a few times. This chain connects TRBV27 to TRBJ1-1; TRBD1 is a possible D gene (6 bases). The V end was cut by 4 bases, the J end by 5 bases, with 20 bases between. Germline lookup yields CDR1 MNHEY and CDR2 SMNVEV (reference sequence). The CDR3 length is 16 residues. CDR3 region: CASSWGPGVMRTEAFF. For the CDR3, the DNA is TGTGCCAGCAGTTGGGGGCCAGGGGTAATGAGGACTGAAGCTTTCTTT.

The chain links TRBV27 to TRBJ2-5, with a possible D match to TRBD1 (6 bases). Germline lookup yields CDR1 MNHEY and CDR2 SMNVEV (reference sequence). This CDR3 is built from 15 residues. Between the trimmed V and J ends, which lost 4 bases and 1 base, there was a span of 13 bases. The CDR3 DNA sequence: TGTGCCAGCAGTTCGCTCAGGGGTGGCCAAGAGACCCAGTACTTC. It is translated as CASSSLRGGQETQYF.

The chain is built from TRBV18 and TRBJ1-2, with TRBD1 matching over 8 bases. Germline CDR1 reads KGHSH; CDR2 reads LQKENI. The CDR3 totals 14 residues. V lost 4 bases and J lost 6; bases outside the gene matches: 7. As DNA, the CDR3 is TGTGCCAGCTCACGAGCTCAGGGGGCGGATGGCTACACCTTC. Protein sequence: CASSRAQGADGYTF.

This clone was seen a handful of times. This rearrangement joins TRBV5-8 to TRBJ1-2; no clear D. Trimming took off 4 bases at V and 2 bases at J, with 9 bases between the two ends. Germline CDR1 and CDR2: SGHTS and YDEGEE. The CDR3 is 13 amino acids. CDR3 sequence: CASSHRQNYGYTF. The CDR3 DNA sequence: TGTGCCAGCAGCCACAGACAAAACTATGGCTACACCTTC.

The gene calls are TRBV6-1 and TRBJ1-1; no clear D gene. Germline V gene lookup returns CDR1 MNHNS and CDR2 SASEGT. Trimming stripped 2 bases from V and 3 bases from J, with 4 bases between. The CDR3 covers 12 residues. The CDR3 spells CASSESDTEAFF. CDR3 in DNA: TGTGCCAGCAGTGAATCTGACACTGAAGCTTTCTTT.

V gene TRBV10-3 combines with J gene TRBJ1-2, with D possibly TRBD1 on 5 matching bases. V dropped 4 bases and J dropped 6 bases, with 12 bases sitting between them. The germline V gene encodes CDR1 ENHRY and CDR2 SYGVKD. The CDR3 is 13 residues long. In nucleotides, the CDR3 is TGTGCCATCAGTGGCGGTTCCAGGGATGGCTACACCTTC. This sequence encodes CAISGGSRDGYTF.

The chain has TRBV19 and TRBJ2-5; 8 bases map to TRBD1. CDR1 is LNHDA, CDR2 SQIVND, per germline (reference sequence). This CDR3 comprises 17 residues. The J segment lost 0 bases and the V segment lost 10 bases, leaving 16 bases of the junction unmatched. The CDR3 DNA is TGTGCCACTTCGGACAGGGCAAGAATAAGGAACCAAGAGACCCAGTACTTC. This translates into CATSDRARIRNQETQYF.

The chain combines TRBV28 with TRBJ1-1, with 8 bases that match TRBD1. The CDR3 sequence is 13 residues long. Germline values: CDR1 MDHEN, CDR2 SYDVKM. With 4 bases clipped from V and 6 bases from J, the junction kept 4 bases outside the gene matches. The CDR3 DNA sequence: TGTGCCAGCAGTTCCGGACAGGGAGCTGAAGCTTTCTTT. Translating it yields CASSSGQGAEAFF.

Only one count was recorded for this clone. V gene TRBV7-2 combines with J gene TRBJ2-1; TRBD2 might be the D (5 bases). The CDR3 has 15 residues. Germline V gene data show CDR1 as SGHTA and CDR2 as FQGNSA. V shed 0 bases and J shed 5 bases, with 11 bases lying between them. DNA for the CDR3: TGTGCCAGCAGCTTAGCGCTTCCGGGAAACAATGAGCAGTTCTTC. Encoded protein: CASSLALPGNNEQFF.